Following are 15 T cell receptor beta chains from one sample sequenced in a study of PD-1 and CTLA-4 blockade in melanoma (dated by TCRdb to the early 2020s). Library preparation was by the immunoSEQ multiplex PCR assay. TCRdb retrieved this table from immuneACCESS and kept in-frame rearrangements only. Not all clones are present; in checked studies, unresolved V genes account for under half, and no reason is known for the remainder. The sample has approximately 17,000 clones on record, around three quarters of them singletons. The ten largest clones add up to roughly 13% of the sample. Sequenced material: CD8+ T cells from peripheral blood, taken from a patient given anti-PD-1 treatment. All receptors derive from a human donor with melanoma.

This chain uses TRBV2 with TRBJ1-1, with no clear D. The CDR3 runs to 11 residues. Germline CDR1 reads SNHLY; CDR2 reads FYNNEI. V was cut by 3 bases and J by 8 bases, with 7 bases left in between. CDR3 region: CASSDSIEAFF. CDR3 sequence (DNA): TGTGCCAGCAGTGACTCGATCGAAGCTTTCTTT.

The chain employs TRBV27 and TRBJ2-1; the D gene could be TRBD1 or TRBD2 (5 bases each). The CDR3 is 14 residues long. V was trimmed by 10 bases and J by 0 bases, leaving 13 bases between them. Per germline, CDR1 MNHEY and CDR2 SMNVEV (reference sequence). The CDR3 DNA follows: TGTGCCATTGGGGGTCGGAGCTCCTACAATGAGCAGTTCTTC. Translation gives CAIGGRSSYNEQFF.

The chain links TRBV10-2 to TRBJ2-1; 10 bases line up with TRBD2. The CDR3 has 15 residues. The junction had 3 bases not matched to a gene; V was cut back by 5 bases and J by 2 bases. Per the germline V gene, CDR1 is WSHSY and CDR2 is SAAADI. CDR3 in amino acids: CASSKTSGPYNEQFF. Here the CDR3 DNA reads TGCGCCAGCAGTAAGACTAGCGGGCCCTACAATGAGCAGTTCTTC.

V is TRBV19 and J is TRBJ2-7; D is unclear. CDR1 and CDR2 (germline): LNHDA, SQIVND (reference sequence). Trimming shortened V by 7 bases and J by 1 base, and 23 bases separated the two germline ends. The CDR3 runs 17 residues. The CDR3 region is CASTGRSLSLRSYEQYF. DNA for the CDR3: TGTGCCAGTACGGGCAGGAGCCTTTCTCTACGATCCTACGAGCAGTACTTC.

Only a few counts were recorded for this clone. The V gene is TRBV5-4, the J gene TRBJ2-5, with TRBD1 matching over 8 bases. J was trimmed by 4 bases and V by 0 bases; bases with no gene match: 5. CDR3 length equals 15 residues. Germline CDR1 SGHNT, CDR2 YYREEE (reference sequence). This chain's CDR3 is CASSLDRGMGETQYF. CDR3 coding DNA: TGTGCCAGCAGCTTGGACAGGGGGATGGGAGAGACCCAGTACTTC. Based on the CDR3 plus reference TRBV5-4 and TRBJ2-5, the full variable domain is ETGVTQSPTHLIKTRGQQVTLRCSSQSGHNTVSWYQQALGQGPQFIFQYYREEENGRGNFPPRFSGLQFPNYSSELNVNALELDDSALYLCASSLDRGMGETQYFGPGTRLLVL.

The rearrangement uses TRBV13 and TRBJ2-7, with TRBD2 matching 9 bases. The CDR3 extends over 15 amino acids. Germline values: CDR1 PRHDT, CDR2 FYEKMQ (reference sequence). The trim removed 2 bases at V and 0 bases at J, leaving 2 bases unmatched. CDR3 sequence reads: CASSLSGGSSYEQYF. The CDR3 nucleotides read TGTGCCAGCAGCTTAAGCGGGGGGAGCTCCTACGAGCAGTACTTC.

The rearrangement links TRBV11-3 to TRBJ2-7; D is ambiguous. V was clipped by 2 bases and J by 5 bases, with 7 bases between them. Germline assignment: CDR1 SGHNT and CDR2 YENEEA. The CDR3 covers 12 residues. CDR3 in amino acids: CASSLNPNEQYF. The CDR3, as DNA: TGTGCCAGCAGCTTAAATCCGAACGAGCAGTACTTC.

The rearrangement joins TRBV7-6 to TRBJ2-3, with TRBD2 matching over 12 bases. J lost 2 bases, V lost 5 bases, and 8 bases had no gene match. The CDR3 length is 17 residues. Germline CDR1 is SGHVS and CDR2 is FNYEAQ. CDR3 amino acids: CASSPRLAGDLTDTQYF. The DNA for the CDR3 is TGTGCCAGCAGCCCCAGACTAGCGGGGGACCTCACAGATACGCAGTATTTT.

The V gene is TRBV2, the J gene TRBJ2-5; no clear D gene. Germline V gives CDR1 SNHLY, CDR2 FYNNEI. The CDR3 length is 15 residues. Trimming stripped 1 base from V and 4 bases from J, with 13 bases between. The CDR3 region is CASSEGGSYLETQYF. The DNA of the CDR3 is TGTGCCAGCAGTGAAGGAGGCAGCTACCTAGAGACCCAGTACTTC.

This chain joins TRBV7-6 and TRBJ2-1, with 9 bases matching TRBD2. Trimming cost V 2 bases and J 7 bases; bases outside gene matches: 9. The CDR3 contains 16 residues. CDR1 is SGHVS, CDR2 FNYEAQ, per germline. In DNA form, the CDR3 reads TGTGCCAGCAGCTTACTCGCGGGGGGGCGCCGGAATGAGCAGTTCTTC. This encodes CASSLLAGGRRNEQFF.

The chain uses TRBV4-1 and TRBJ1-2; TRBD1 matches 7 bases. This CDR3 is 15 amino acids long. Germline-derived CDR1 and CDR2 are MGHRA and YSYEKL. Germline trimming cut 1 base from V and 5 bases from J; bases unmatched to any gene: 7. For the CDR3, the DNA is TGCGCCAGCAGCCAAGCCGACAGGGCCGATTATGGCTACACCTTC. The encoded protein is CASSQADRADYGYTF.

V and J are TRBV28 and TRBJ1-2; D unclear. CDR1 is MDHEN and CDR2 is SYDVKM in the germline V gene. The CDR3 consists of 15 residues. V gave up 3 bases and J gave up 7 bases, with 18 bases separating them. The CDR3 DNA sequence: TGTGCCAGCAGTTTGGTCAGTTGGGCGGTGGGTGGCTACACCTTC. Translation: CASSLVSWAVGGYTF.

The genes are TRBV6-5 and TRBJ1-5, with D unresolved. Germline CDR1 is MNHEY and CDR2 is SVGAGI. Trimming pared 0 bases from V and 4 bases from J, leaving 13 bases between. CDR3 size: 16 residues. The CDR3 DNA is TGTGCCAGCAGTTACTCCCGACCCCTCAAAAATCAGCCCCAGCATTTT. Amino acid sequence: CASSYSRPLKNQPQHF.

This sequence joins TRBV11-2 and TRBJ2-1; 9 nucleotides line up with TRBD1. Trimming cost V 6 bases and J 9 bases; bases outside gene matches: 12. The CDR3 spans 15 residues. Germline CDR1 SGHAT, CDR2 FQNNGV. CDR3 nucleotides: TGTGCCAGCAGGCCCCGGGACAGGGTTTCCGGTGAGCAGTTCTTC. Its translation: CASRPRDRVSGEQFF.

The chain has TRBV27 and TRBJ2-2; no clear D. This CDR3 is 12 amino acids long. Trimming pared 5 bases from V and 8 bases from J, leaving 9 bases between. CDR1 and CDR2 (germline): MNHEY, SMNVEV (reference sequence). The CDR3 region has the DNA TGTGCCAGCAGTCTCGGTTGGGGGGAGCTGTTTTTT. Translated: CASSLGWGELFF.